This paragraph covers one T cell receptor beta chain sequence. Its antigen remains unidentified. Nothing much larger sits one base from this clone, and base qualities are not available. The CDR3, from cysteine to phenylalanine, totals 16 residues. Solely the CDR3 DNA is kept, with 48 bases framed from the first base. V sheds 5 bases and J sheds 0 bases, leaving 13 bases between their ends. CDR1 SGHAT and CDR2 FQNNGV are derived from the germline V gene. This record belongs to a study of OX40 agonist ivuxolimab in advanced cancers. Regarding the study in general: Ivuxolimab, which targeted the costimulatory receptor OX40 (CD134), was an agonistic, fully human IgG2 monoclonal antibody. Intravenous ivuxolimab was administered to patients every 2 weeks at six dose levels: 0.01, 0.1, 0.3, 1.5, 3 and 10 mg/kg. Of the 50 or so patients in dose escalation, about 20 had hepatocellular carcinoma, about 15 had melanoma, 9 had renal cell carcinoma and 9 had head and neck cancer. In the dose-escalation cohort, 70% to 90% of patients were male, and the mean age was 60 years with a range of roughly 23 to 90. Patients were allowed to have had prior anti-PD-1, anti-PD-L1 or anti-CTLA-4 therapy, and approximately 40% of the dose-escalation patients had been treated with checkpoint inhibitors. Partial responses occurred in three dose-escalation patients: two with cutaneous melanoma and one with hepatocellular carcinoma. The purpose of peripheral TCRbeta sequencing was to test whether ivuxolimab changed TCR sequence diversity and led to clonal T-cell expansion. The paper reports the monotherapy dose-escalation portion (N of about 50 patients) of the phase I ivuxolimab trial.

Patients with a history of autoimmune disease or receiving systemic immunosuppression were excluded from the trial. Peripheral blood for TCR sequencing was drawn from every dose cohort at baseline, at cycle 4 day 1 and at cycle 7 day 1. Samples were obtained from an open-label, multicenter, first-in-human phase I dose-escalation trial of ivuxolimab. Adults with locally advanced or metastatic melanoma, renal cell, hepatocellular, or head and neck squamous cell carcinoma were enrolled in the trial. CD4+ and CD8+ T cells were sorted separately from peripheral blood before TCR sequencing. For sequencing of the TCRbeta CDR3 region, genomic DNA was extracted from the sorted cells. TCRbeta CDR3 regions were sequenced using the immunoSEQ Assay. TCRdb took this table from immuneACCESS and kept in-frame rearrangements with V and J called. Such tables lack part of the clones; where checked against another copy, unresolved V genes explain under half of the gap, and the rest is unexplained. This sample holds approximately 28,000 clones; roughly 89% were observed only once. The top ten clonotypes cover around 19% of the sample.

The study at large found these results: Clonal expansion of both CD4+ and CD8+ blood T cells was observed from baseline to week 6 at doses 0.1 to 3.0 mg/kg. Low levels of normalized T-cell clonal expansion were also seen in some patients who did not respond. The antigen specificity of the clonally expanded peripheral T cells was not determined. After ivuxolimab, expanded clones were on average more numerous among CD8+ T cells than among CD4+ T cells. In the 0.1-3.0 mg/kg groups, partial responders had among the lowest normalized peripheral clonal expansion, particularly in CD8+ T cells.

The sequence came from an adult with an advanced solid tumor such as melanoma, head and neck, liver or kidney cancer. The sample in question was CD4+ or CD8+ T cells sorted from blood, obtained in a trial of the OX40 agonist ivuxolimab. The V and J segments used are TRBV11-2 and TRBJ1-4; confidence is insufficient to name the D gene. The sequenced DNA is TGTGCCAGCAGCGGAGGACTATTTGCAACTAATGAAAAACTGTTTTTT. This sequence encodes CASSGGLFATNEKLFF.